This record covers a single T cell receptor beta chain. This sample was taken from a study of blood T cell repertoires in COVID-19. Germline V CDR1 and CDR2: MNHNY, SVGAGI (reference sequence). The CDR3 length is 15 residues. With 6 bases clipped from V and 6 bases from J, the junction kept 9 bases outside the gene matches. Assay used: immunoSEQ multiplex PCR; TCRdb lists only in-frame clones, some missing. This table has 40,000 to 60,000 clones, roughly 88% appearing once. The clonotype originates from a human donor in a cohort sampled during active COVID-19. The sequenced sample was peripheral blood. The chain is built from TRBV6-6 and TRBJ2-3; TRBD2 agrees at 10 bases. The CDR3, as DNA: TGTGCCAGCAGCAACGAGCGGGAGGGCGGGGATACGCAGTATTTT. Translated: CASSNEREGGDTQYF.